This TCR beta chain was captured in a study of regulatory T cells in long-lasting Graves disease. As concerns this clonotype: The antigen is not known. A much larger clone lies one base from this, so it may be a read error.

Time point indicated: newly diagnosed GD, antithyroid drugs for less than 3 months. RNA isolated from PBMCs was used to make the TCR library. Findings and limits, study-wide: Repertoires from persistent disease leaned toward TRBV28, TRBJ1-2 and TRBJ2-5.

With iRepertoire HTBI primers and Arm-PCR of CDR3 regions, TCR beta libraries were built. TCRdb re-derived calls from the multiplex PCR reads in MiXCR, one entry per CDR3 protein. The data show about 560,000 distinct CDR3 sequences, about 16% seen once. The CDR3 is 12 amino acids. Trimming took 3 bases from V and 6 from J, leaving 5 bases between them. The same specimen was also included in a second study, on T cells in Graves' hyperthyroidism and ophthalmopathy.

The material sequenced was peripheral blood mononuclear cells (PBMCs), taken at new diagnosis, from a patient treated with antithyroid drugs. V and J are TRBV12-3 or TRBV12-4 and TRBJ2-2, with D hard to call. The clonotype originates from a man between 18 and 29 years old with Graves disease. CDR3 amino acids: CASSFNPGELFF. DNA of the CDR3: TGTGCCAGCAGTTTCAACCCCGGGGAGCTGTTTTTT.